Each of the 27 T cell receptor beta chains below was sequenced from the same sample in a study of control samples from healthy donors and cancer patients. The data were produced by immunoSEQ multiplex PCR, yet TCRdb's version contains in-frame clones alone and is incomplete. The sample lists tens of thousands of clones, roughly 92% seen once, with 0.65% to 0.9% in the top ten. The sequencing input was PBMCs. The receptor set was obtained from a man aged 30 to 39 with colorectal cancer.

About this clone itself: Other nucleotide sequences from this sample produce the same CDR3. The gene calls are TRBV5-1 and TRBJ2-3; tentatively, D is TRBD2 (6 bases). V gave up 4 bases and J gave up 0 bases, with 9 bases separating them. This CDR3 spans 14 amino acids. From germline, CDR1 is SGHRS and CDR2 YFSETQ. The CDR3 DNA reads TGCGCCAGCAGCCCGGGGACTAGCACAGATACGCAGTATTTT. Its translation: CASSPGTSTDTQYF.

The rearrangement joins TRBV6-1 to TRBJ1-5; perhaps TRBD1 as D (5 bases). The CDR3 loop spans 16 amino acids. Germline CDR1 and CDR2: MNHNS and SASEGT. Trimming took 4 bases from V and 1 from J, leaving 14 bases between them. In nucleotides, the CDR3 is TGTGCCAGCAGTGTATCATCGGGGGTCAGCAATCAGCCCCAGCATTTT. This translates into CASSVSSGVSNQPQHF.

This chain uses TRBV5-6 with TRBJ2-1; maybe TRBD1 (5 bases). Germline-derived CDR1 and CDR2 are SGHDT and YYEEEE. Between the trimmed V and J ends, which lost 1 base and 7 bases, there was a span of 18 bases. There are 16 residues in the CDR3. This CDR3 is CASSLYRPSGANEQFF. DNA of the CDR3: TGTGCCAGCAGCTTGTATAGGCCAAGTGGGGCTAATGAGCAGTTCTTC.

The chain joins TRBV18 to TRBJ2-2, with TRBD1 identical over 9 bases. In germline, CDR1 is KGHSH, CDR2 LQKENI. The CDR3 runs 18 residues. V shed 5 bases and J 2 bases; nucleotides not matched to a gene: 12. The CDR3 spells CASSFISGQGPNTGELFF. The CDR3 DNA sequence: TGTGCCAGCTCATTTATATCGGGACAGGGACCTAACACCGGGGAGCTGTTTTTT. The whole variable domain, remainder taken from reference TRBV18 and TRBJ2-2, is NAGVMQNPRHLVRRRGQEARLRCSPMKGHSHVYWYRQLPEEGLKFMVYLQKENIIDESGMPKERFSAEFPKEGPSILRIQQVVRGDSAAYFCASSFISGQGPNTGELFFGEGSRLTVL.

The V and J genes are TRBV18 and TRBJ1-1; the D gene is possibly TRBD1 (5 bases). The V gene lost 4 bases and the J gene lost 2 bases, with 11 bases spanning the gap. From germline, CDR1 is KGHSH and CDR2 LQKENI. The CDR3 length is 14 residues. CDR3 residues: CASSHTTANTEAFF. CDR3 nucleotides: TGTGCCAGCTCACATACGACAGCCAACACTGAAGCTTTCTTT.

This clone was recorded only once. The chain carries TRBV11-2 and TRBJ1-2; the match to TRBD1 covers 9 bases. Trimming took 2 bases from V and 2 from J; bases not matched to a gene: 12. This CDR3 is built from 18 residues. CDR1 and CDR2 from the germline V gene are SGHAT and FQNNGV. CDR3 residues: CASSLTTGGSNTNYGYTF. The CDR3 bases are TGTGCCAGCAGCTTAACGACAGGGGGTTCAAATACAAACTATGGCTACACCTTC.

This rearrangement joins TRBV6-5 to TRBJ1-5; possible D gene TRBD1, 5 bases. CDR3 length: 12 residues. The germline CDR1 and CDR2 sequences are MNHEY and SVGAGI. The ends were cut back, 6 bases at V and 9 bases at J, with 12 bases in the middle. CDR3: CASRGDGRPQHF. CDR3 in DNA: TGTGCCAGCAGAGGGGACGGAAGGCCCCAGCATTTT.

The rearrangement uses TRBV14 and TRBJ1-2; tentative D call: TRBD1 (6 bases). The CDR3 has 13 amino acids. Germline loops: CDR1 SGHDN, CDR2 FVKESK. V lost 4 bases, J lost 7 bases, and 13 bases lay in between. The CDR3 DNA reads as TGTGCCAGCAGCCTCGCGGGGGGCGCTGGCTACACCTTC. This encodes CASSLAGGAGYTF.

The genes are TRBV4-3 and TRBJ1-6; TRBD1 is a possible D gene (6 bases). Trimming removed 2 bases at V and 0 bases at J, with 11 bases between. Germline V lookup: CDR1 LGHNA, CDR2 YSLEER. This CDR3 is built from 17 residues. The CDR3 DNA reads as TGCGCCAGCAGCCAATACCGGGGGGCCTCCTATAATTCACCCCTCCACTTT. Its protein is CASSQYRGASYNSPLHF.

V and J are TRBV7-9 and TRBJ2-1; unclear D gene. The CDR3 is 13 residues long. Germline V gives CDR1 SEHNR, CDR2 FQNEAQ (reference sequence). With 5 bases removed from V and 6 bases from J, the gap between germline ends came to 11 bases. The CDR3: CASSPTEPNEQFF. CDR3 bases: TGTGCCAGCAGCCCTACAGAACCCAATGAGCAGTTCTTC.

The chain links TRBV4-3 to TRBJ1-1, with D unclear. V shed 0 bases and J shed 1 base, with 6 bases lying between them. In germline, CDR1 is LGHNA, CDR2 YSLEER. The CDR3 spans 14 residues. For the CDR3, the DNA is TGCGCCAGCAGCCAAGACAGAGCGAACACTGAAGCTTTCTTT. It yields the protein CASSQDRANTEAFF.

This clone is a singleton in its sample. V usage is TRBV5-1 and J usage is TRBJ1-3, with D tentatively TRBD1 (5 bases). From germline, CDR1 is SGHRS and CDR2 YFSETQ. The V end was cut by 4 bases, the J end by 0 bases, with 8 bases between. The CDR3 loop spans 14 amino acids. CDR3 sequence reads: CASSRGSSGNTIYF. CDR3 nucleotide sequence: TGCGCCAGCAGCAGGGGCTCCTCTGGAAACACCATATATTTT.

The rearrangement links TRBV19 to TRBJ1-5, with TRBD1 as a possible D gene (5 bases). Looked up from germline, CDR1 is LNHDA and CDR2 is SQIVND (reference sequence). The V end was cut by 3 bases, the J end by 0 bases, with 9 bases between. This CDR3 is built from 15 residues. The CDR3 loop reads CASSMLGDSNQPQHF. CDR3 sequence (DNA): TGTGCCAGTAGTATGTTAGGGGATAGCAATCAGCCCCAGCATTTT.

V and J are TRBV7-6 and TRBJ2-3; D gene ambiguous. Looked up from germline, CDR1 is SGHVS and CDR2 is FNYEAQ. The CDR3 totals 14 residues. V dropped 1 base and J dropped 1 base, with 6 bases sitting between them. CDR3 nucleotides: TGTGCCAGCAGCTTAGGGTGGGGCACAGATACGCAGTATTTT. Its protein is CASSLGWGTDTQYF.

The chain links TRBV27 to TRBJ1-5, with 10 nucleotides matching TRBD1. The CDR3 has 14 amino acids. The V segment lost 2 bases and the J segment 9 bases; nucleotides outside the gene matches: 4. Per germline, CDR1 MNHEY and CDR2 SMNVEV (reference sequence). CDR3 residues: CASSLGTGVGPQHF. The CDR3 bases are TGTGCCAGCAGTTTAGGGACAGGGGTTGGGCCCCAGCATTTT.

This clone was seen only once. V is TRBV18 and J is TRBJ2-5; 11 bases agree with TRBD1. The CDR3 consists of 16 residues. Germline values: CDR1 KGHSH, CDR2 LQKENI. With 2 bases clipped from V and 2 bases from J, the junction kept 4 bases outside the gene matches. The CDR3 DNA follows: TGTGCCAGCTCACCAGGGGACAGGGGGTTTCAAGAGACCCAGTACTTC. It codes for CASSPGDRGFQETQYF.

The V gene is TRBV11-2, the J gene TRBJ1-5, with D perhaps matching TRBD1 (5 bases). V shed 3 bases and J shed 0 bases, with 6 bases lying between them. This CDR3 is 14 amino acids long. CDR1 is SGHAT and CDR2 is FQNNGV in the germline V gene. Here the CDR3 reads CASSLDTSNQPQHF. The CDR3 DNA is TGTGCCAGCAGCTTGGACACTAGCAATCAGCCCCAGCATTTT.

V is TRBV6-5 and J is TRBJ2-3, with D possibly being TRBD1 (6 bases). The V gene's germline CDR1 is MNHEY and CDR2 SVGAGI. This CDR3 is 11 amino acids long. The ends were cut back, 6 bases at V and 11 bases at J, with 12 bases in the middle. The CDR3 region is CASSTTGRQYF. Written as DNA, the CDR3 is TGTGCCAGCAGCACTACAGGGCGGCAGTATTTT.

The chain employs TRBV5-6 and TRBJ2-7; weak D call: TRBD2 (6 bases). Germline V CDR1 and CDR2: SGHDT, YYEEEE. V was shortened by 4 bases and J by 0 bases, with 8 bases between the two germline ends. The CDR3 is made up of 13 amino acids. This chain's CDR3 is CASSPGGSYEQYF. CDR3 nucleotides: TGTGCCAGCAGCCCCGGGGGCTCCTACGAGCAGTACTTC.

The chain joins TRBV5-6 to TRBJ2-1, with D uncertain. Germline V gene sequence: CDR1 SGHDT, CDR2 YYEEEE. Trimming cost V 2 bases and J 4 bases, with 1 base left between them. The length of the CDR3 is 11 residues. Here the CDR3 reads CASSLYNEQFF. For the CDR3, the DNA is TGTGCCAGCAGCTTATACAATGAGCAGTTCTTC.

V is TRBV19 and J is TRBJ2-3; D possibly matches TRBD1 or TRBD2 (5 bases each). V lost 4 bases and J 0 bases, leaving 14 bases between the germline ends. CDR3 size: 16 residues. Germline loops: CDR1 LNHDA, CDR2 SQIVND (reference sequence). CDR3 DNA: TGTGCCAGTAGTAGATCCGGGACCGTTAGCACAGATACGCAGTATTTT. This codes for CASSRSGTVSTDTQYF.

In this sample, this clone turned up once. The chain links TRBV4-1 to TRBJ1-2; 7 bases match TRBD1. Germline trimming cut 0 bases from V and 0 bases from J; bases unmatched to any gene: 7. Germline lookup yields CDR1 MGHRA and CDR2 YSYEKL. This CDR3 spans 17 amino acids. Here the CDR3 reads CASSQDAGQNPNYGYTF. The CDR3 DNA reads TGCGCCAGCAGCCAAGATGCGGGACAGAACCCTAACTATGGCTACACCTTC.

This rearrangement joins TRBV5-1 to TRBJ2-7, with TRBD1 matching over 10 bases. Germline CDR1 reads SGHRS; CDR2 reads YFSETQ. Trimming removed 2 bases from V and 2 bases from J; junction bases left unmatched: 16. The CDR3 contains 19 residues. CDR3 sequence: CASSLRRPGTGASAYEQYV. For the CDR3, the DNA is TGCGCCAGCAGCTTACGCCGTCCCGGGACAGGGGCGTCGGCCTACGAGCAGTACGTC.

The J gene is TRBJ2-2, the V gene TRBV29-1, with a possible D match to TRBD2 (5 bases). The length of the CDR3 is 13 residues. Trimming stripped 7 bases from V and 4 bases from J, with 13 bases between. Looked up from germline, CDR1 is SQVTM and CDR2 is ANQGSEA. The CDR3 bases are TGCAGCGCTGCGATCAGCGGCACCGGGGAGCTGTTTTTT. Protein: CSAAISGTGELFF.

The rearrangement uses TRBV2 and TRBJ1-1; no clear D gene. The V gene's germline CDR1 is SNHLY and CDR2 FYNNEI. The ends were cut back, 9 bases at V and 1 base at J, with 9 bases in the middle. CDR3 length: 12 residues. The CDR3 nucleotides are TGTGCCAGACGGCAGGAGAACACTGAAGCTTTCTTT. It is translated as CARRQENTEAFF.

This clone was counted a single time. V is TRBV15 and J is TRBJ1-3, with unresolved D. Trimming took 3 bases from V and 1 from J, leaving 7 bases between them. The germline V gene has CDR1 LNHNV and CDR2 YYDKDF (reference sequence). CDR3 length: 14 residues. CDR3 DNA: TGTGCCACCAGCAGCGTAGGGTCTGGAAACACCATATATTTT. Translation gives CATSSVGSGNTIYF.

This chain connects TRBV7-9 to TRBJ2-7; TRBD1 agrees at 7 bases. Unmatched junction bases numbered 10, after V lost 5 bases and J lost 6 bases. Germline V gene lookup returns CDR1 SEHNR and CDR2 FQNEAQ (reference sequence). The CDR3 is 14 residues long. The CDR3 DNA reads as TGTGCCAGCAGCCCCGGGACAGCCCGATTCGAGCAGTACTTC. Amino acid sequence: CASSPGTARFEQYF. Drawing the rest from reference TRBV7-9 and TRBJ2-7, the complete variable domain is DTGVSQNPRHKITKRGQNVTFRCDPISEHNRLYWYRQTLGQGPEFLTYFQNEAQLEKSRLLSDRFSAERPKGSFSTLEIQRTEQGDSAMYLCASSPGTARFEQYFGPGTRLTVT.